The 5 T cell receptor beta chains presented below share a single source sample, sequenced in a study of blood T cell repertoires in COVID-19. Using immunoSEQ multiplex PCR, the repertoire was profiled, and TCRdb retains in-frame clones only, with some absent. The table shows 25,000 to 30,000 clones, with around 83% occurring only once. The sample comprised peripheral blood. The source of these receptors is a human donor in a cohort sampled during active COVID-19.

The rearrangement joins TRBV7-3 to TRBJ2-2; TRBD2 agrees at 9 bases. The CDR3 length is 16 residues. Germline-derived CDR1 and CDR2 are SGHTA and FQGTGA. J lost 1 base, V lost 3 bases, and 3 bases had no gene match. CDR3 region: CASSFTAGGNTGELFF. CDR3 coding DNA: TGTGCCAGCAGCTTTACAGCGGGAGGGAACACCGGGGAGCTGTTTTTT.

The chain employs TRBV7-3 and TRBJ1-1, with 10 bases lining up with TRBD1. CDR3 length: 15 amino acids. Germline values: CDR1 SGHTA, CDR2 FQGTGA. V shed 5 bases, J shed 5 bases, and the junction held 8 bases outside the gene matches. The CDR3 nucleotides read TGTGCCAGCAGCCTCATGGACAGGGGGAAGACTGAAGCTTTCTTT. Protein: CASSLMDRGKTEAFF.

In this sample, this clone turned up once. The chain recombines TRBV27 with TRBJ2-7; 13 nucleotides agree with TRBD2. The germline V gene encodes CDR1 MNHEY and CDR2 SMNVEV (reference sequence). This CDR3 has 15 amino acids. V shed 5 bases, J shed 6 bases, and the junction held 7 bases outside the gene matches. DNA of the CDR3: TGTGCCAGCAGTAAAGGGACTAGCGGGATAGTCGAGCAGTACTTC. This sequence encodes CASSKGTSGIVEQYF.

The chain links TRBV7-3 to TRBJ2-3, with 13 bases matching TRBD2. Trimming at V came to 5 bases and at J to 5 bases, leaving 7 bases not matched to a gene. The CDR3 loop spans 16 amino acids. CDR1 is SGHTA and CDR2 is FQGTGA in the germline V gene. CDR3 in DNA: TGTGCCAGCAGCGTTGGACTAGCGGGAGTAGAAGATACGCAGTATTTT. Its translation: CASSVGLAGVEDTQYF. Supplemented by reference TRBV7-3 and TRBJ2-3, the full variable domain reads GAGVSQTPSNKVTEKGKYVELRCDPISGHTALYWYRQSLGQGPEFLIYFQGTGAADDSGLPNDRFFAVRPEGSVSTLKIQRTERGDSAVYLCASSVGLAGVEDTQYFGPGTRLTVL.

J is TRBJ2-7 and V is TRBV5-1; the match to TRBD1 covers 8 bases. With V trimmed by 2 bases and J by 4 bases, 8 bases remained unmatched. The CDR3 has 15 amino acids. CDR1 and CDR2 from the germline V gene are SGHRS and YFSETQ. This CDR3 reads CASSFPGRGHYEQYF. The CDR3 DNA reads TGCGCCAGCAGCTTCCCGGGCAGGGGGCATTACGAGCAGTACTTC. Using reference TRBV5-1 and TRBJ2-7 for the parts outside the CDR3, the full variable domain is KAGVTQTPRYLIKTRGQQVTLSCSPISGHRSVSWYQQTPGQGLQFLFEYFSETQRNKGNFPGRFSGRQFSNSRSEMNVSTLELGDSALYLCASSFPGRGHYEQYFGPGTRLTVT.